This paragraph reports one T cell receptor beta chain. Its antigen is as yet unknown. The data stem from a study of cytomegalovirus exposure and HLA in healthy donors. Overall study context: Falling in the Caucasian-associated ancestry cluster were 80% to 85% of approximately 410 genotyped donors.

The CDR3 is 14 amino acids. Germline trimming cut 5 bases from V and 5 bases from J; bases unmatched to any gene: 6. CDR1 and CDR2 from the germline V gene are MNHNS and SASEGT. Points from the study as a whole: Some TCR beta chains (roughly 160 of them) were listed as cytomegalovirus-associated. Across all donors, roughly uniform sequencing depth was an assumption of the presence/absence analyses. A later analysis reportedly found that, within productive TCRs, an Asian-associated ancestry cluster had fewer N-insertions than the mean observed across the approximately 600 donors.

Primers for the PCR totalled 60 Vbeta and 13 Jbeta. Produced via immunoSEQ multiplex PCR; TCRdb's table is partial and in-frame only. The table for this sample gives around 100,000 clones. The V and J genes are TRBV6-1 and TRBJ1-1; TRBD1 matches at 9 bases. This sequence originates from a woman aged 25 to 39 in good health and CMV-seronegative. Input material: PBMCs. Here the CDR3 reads CASSTYRGLTEAFF. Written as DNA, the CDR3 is TGTGCCAGCAGTACGTACAGGGGGCTAACTGAAGCTTTCTTT.